The rows below give T cell receptor beta chains drawn from one sample of a study of blood T cell repertoires in COVID-19. The assay was immunoSEQ multiplex PCR, and TCRdb's table has in-frame clones only and misses some. Found here are 95,000 to 150,000 clones, approximately 85% of them singletons; the top ten hold 9% to 13%. The sequenced sample was peripheral blood. The receptors stem from a human donor in a cohort sampled during active COVID-19. Both conserved end residues are part of each CDR3. A D gene is named only where the DNA matches it firmly. The size entry is marked missing in some rows and otherwise reads once, few, many or a size class.

J gene: TRBJ2-1; clone size: -; D gene: -; V gene: TRBV9; CDR3 protein: CASSVRDTFYNEQFF; CDR3 DNA: TGTGCCAGCAGCGTCCGGGACACATTTTACAATGAGCAGTTCTTC
J gene: TRBJ2-3; clone size: -; D gene: TRBD2; V gene: TRBV5-1; CDR3 protein: CASSLALAGGTDTQYF; CDR3 DNA: TGCGCCAGCAGCTTGGCTCTAGCGGGGGGGACAGATACGCAGTATTTT
J gene: TRBJ1-4; clone size: -; D gene: -; V gene: TRBV5-5; CDR3 protein: CASTQGDEKLFF; CDR3 DNA: TGTGCCAGCACCCAAGGGGATGAAAAACTGTTTTTT
J gene: TRBJ1-4; clone size: -; D gene: TRBD1; V gene: TRBV5-6; CDR3 protein: CASTSRQGGEKLFF; CDR3 DNA: TGTGCCAGCACAAGTCGACAGGGGGGCGAAAAACTGTTTTTT
J gene: TRBJ2-7; clone size: -; D gene: -; V gene: TRBV6-1; CDR3 protein: CASSEPGRNYEQYF; CDR3 DNA: TGTGCCAGCAGTGAGCCGGGGAGAAACTACGAGCAGTACTTC
J gene: TRBJ2-5; clone size: -; D gene: TRBD1; V gene: TRBV18; CDR3 protein: CASSSNGQGAEETQYF; CDR3 DNA: TGTGCCAGCTCATCAAACGGACAGGGGGCGGAAGAGACCCAGTACTTC
J gene: TRBJ2-1; clone size: -; D gene: -; V gene: TRBV7-2; CDR3 protein: CASSPQNEQFF; CDR3 DNA: TGTGCCAGCAGCCCCCAAAATGAGCAGTTCTTC
J gene: TRBJ1-2; clone size: -; D gene: TRBD1; V gene: TRBV6-5; CDR3 protein: CASSTTGGSGYTF; CDR3 DNA: TGTGCCAGCAGTACCACAGGGGGCTCTGGCTACACCTTC
J gene: TRBJ2-1; clone size: once; D gene: -; V gene: TRBV5-5; CDR3 protein: CASSLGTALVEQFF; CDR3 DNA: TGTGCCAGCAGCTTGGGGACAGCCTTGGTTGAGCAGTTCTTC
J gene: TRBJ2-2; clone size: -; D gene: -; V gene: TRBV7-8; CDR3 protein: CASSPVPGRGTGELFF; CDR3 DNA: TGTGCCAGCAGCCCCGTGCCCGGGCGGGGCACCGGGGAGCTGTTTTTT
J gene: TRBJ2-3; clone size: -; D gene: -; V gene: TRBV4-1; CDR3 protein: CASSQAGLSTDTQYF; CDR3 DNA: TGCGCCAGCAGCCAAGCGGGGTTGAGCACAGATACGCAGTATTTT
J gene: TRBJ2-7; clone size: few; D gene: TRBD2; V gene: TRBV5-4; CDR3 protein: CASSLGGGEAREQYF; CDR3 DNA: TGTGCCAGCAGCTTGGGCGGGGGTGAGGCGCGTGAGCAGTACTTC
J gene: TRBJ1-5; clone size: -; D gene: -; V gene: TRBV5-5; CDR3 protein: CASSSAGGSNQPQHF; CDR3 DNA: TGTGCCAGCAGCTCGGCGGGGGGAAGCAATCAGCCCCAGCATTTT
J gene: TRBJ2-5; clone size: -; D gene: -; V gene: TRBV5-1; CDR3 protein: CASSLMQGAETQYF; CDR3 DNA: TGCGCCAGCAGCTTGATGCAGGGCGCGGAGACCCAGTACTTC
J gene: TRBJ2-4; clone size: -; D gene: -; V gene: TRBV14; CDR3 protein: CASSQVTGLGKNIQYF; CDR3 DNA: TGTGCCAGCAGCCAGGTGACAGGTTTGGGCAAAAACATTCAGTACTTC
J gene: TRBJ1-1; clone size: -; D gene: TRBD1; V gene: TRBV5-1; CDR3 protein: CASSSGTGWAEAFF; CDR3 DNA: TGCGCCAGCAGCTCCGGGACAGGGTGGGCTGAAGCTTTCTTT
J gene: TRBJ1-2; clone size: -; D gene: -; V gene: TRBV6-5; CDR3 protein: CASSYLAGAHGYTF; CDR3 DNA: TGTGCCAGCAGTTACTTGGCAGGGGCTCATGGCTACACCTTC
J gene: TRBJ2-7; clone size: -; D gene: TRBD1; V gene: TRBV3-1/TRBV3-2; CDR3 protein: CARARDRGPYEQYF; CDR3 DNA: TGTGCCAGAGCAAGAGACAGGGGGCCCTACGAGCAGTACTTC
J gene: TRBJ1-4; clone size: -; D gene: -; V gene: TRBV24-1; CDR3 protein: CATSEPGTLGEEKLFF; CDR3 DNA: TGTGCCACCAGTGAACCCGGGACTCTGGGGGAGGAAAAACTGTTTTTT
J gene: TRBJ1-6; clone size: -; D gene: TRBD1; V gene: TRBV15; CDR3 protein: CATSSGTGGLPLHF; CDR3 DNA: TGTGCCACCAGCAGCGGGACAGGGGGCCTCCCCCTCCACTTT
J gene: TRBJ1-2; clone size: once; D gene: -; V gene: TRBV12-3/TRBV12-4; CDR3 protein: CASSRRDRGYTF; CDR3 DNA: TGTGCCAGCAGCCGGCGGGATCGTGGCTACACCTTC
J gene: TRBJ1-4; clone size: -; D gene: TRBD1; V gene: TRBV9; CDR3 protein: CASSVQGATNEKLFF; CDR3 DNA: TGTGCCAGCAGCGTACAGGGGGCTACTAATGAAAAACTGTTTTTT
J gene: TRBJ2-1; clone size: -; D gene: -; V gene: TRBV6-1; CDR3 protein: CASSDATGRTYNEQFF; CDR3 DNA: TGTGCCAGCAGTGACGCAACAGGAAGAACCTACAATGAGCAGTTCTTC
J gene: TRBJ1-4; clone size: -; D gene: TRBD1; V gene: TRBV5-1; CDR3 protein: CASSARQGLNEKLFF; CDR3 DNA: TGCGCCAGCAGCGCTAGACAGGGGCTTAATGAAAAACTGTTTTTT
J gene: TRBJ1-1; clone size: -; D gene: TRBD1; V gene: TRBV9; CDR3 protein: CASSVATGANTEAFF; CDR3 DNA: TGTGCCAGCAGCGTAGCTACAGGGGCAAACACTGAAGCTTTCTTT
J gene: TRBJ1-4; clone size: -; D gene: TRBD1; V gene: TRBV7-9; CDR3 protein: CATVGQGAQSEKLFF; CDR3 DNA: TGTGCCACCGTGGGACAGGGGGCGCAAAGTGAAAAACTGTTTTTT
J gene: TRBJ2-5; clone size: -; D gene: -; V gene: TRBV9; CDR3 protein: CASSVGAGSVQETQYF; CDR3 DNA: TGTGCCAGCAGCGTGGGGGCGGGTTCCGTCCAAGAGACCCAGTACTTC
J gene: TRBJ2-4; clone size: -; D gene: -; V gene: TRBV11-3; CDR3 protein: CASSLDSSGDMTWAKNIQYF; CDR3 DNA: TGTGCCAGCAGCTTAGATTCCAGTGGGGACATGACATGGGCCAAAAACATTCAGTACTTC
J gene: TRBJ2-1; clone size: -; D gene: TRBD1; V gene: TRBV25-1; CDR3 protein: CASSEYRTGGADEQFF; CDR3 DNA: TGTGCCAGCAGTGAATATAGGACAGGGGGCGCCGATGAGCAGTTCTTC
J gene: TRBJ2-3; clone size: -; D gene: -; V gene: TRBV2; CDR3 protein: CASSESGGRTDTQYF; CDR3 DNA: TGTGCCAGCAGTGAATCGGGGGGCCGGACAGATACGCAGTATTTT
J gene: TRBJ2-6; clone size: -; D gene: TRBD1; V gene: TRBV5-1; CDR3 protein: CASSFRTGPSGANVLTF; CDR3 DNA: TGCGCCAGCAGCTTCCGGACAGGGCCCTCTGGGGCCAACGTCCTGACTTTC